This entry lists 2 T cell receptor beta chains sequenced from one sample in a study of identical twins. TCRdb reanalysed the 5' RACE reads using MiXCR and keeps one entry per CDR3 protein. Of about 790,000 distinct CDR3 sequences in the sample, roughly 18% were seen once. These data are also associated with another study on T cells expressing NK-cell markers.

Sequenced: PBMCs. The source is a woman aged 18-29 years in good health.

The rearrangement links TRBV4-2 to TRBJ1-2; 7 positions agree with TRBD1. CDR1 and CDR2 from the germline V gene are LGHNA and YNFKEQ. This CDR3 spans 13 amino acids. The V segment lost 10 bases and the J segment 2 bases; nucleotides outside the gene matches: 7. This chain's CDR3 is CAIGRGGNYGYTF. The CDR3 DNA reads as TGTGCCATCGGCCGAGGGGGCAACTATGGCTACACCTTC.

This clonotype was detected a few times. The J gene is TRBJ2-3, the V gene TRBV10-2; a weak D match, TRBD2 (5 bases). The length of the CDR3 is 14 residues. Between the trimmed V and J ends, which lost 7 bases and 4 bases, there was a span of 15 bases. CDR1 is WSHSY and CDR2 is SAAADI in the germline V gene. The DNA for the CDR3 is TGCGCCAGCATGGTGGGGAGCGGCGCAGATACGCAGTATTTT. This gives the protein CASMVGSGADTQYF.